The table lists the clone carrying this T cell receptor (beta chain) with many counts. Its antigen remains unknown. This CDR3 is 14 amino acids long. The V and J ends lost 4 bases and 0 bases respectively, with 10 bases between them. CDR1 SGHVS and CDR2 FQNEAQ come from the germline V gene. The data were taken from a study of regulatory T cells in long-lasting Graves disease. Time point specified: newly diagnosed GD, antithyroid drugs for less than 3 months. PBMC RNA served as the TCR library source. With iRepertoire HTBI primers and Arm-PCR of CDR3 regions, TCR beta libraries were built. MiXCR was run by TCRdb on the multiplex PCR reads, yielding one entry per CDR3 protein. Among some 500,000 distinct CDR3 sequences listed, more than 15% were seen once. Notes on the study in general: Compared with new cases, persistent Graves' patients showed reduced TCR diversity.

These sequences were also reported in another study, on T cells in Graves' hyperthyroidism and ophthalmopathy.

The TCR originated in a woman aged 35-60 years with Graves disease. This specimen consisted of peripheral blood mononuclear cells (PBMCs), obtained at new diagnosis, from a patient treated with antithyroid drugs. The chain uses TRBV7-8 and TRBJ2-7; no definite D call. CDR3 DNA sequence: TGTGCCAGCAGCTCCAGCACGGCCTCCTACGAGCAGTACTTC. Translation gives CASSSSTASYEQYF.